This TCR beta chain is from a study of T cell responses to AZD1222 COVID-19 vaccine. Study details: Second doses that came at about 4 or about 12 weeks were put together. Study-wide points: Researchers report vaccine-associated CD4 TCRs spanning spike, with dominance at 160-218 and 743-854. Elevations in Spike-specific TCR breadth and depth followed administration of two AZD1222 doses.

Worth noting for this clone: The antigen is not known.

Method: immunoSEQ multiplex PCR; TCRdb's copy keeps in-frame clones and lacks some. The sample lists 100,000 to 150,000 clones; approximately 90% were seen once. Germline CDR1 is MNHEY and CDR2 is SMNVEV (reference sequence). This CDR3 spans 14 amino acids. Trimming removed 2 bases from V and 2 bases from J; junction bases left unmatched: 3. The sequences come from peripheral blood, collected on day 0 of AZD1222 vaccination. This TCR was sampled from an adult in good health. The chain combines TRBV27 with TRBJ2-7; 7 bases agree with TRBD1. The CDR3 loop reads CASSLGDRPYEQYF. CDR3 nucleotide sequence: TGTGCCAGCAGTTTAGGGGACAGACCCTACGAGCAGTACTTC.